The 19 T cell receptor beta chains below all came from one sample that was sequenced in a study of technical replicates of blood from a few donors. The method was immunoSEQ multiplex PCR; TCRdb's version includes in-frame clones alone and lacks a portion of them. The data hold 60,000 to 80,000 clones, with more than 75% observed a single time. The specimen was PBMCs. The source is a human donor in good health. Some clones in this sample may be carry-over from other donors' samples.

The DNA for the CDR3 is TGCAGCGTTGAGAGCTTCGAGACCCAGTACTTC. Residues: CSVESFETQYF. This chain joins TRBV29-1 and TRBJ2-5, with D hard to call. With 3 bases removed from V and 5 bases from J, the gap between germline ends came to 7 bases. Germline CDR1 is SQVTM and CDR2 is ANQGSEA. The CDR3 runs to 11 residues.

This chain joins TRBV6-5 and TRBJ2-7, with D maybe TRBD1 (7 bases). Germline loops: CDR1 MNHEY, CDR2 SVGAGI. This CDR3 is built from 15 residues. V shed 8 bases and J shed 2 bases, with 19 bases lying between them. The chain's CDR3 is CASATRAGGTYEQYF. CDR3 in DNA: TGTGCCAGCGCTACTCGGGCAGGGGGGACCTACGAGCAGTACTTC.

The rearrangement links TRBV5-1 to TRBJ2-7, with 8 bases lining up with TRBD1. J lost 7 bases, V lost 4 bases, and 13 bases had no gene match. The CDR3 sequence is 15 residues long. The germline CDR1 and CDR2 sequences are SGHRS and YFSETQ. The CDR3 loop is CASSRGIQGGLEQYF. The CDR3 DNA reads as TGCGCCAGCAGCCGGGGTATACAGGGGGGTTTGGAGCAGTACTTC. The entire variable domain, with the rest obtained from reference TRBV5-1 and TRBJ2-7, is as follows: KAGVTQTPRYLIKTRGQQVTLSCSPISGHRSVSWYQQTPGQGLQFLFEYFSETQRNKGNFPGRFSGRQFSNSRSEMNVSTLELGDSALYLCASSRGIQGGLEQYFGPGTRLTVT.

The chain couples TRBV10-3 to TRBJ2-2; tentative D call: TRBD2 (6 bases). Germline values: CDR1 ENHRY, CDR2 SYGVKD. Trimming pared 5 bases from V and 6 bases from J, leaving 16 bases between. The CDR3 runs to 15 residues. CDR3 protein: CAISPDRLVPGELFF. The CDR3 coding sequence is TGTGCCATCAGTCCGGATCGACTAGTCCCCGGGGAGCTGTTTTTT.

The chain links TRBV5-1 to TRBJ2-2, with TRBD2 matching 9 bases. Germline lookup yields CDR1 SGHRS and CDR2 YFSETQ. After removal of 0 bases from V and 1 base from J, the junction contained 4 bases not matched to a gene. The CDR3 spans 17 residues. DNA of the CDR3: TGCGCCAGCAGCTTGGATATACTAGCGGGGAACACCGGGGAGCTGTTTTTT. Its translation is CASSLDILAGNTGELFF.

This sequence joins TRBV7-9 and TRBJ1-6, with a tentative D call TRBD1 (6 bases). Per the germline V gene, CDR1 is SEHNR and CDR2 is FQNEAQ (reference sequence). The CDR3 has 12 amino acids. The V end was cut by 5 bases, the J end by 9 bases, with 8 bases between. CDR3 nucleotides: TGTGCCAGCAGCGCGGACAGTTCACCCCTCCACTTT. Amino acid sequence: CASSADSSPLHF.

The rearrangement joins TRBV5-1 to TRBJ2-7, with D possibly being TRBD1 (6 bases). Germline CDR1 and CDR2: SGHRS and YFSETQ. The CDR3 runs 13 residues. The V end lost 7 bases, the J end lost 2 bases, and 13 bases lay between the germline ends. The CDR3 protein is CASPTGVPYEQYF. The CDR3 DNA is TGCGCCAGCCCGACAGGAGTACCCTACGAGCAGTACTTC.

This clone was seen once. The chain uses TRBV30 and TRBJ2-1; TRBD2 agrees at 9 bases. Germline CDR1 reads GTSNPN; CDR2 reads SVGIG (reference sequence). The ends lost 0 bases at V and 6 bases at J; junction bases unmatched: 6. The CDR3 runs 15 residues. CDR3 in DNA: TGTGCCTGGAGTGTAGGGACTAGCAGATTCAATGAGCAGTTCTTC. This gives the protein CAWSVGTSRFNEQFF.

This chain joins TRBV7-9 and TRBJ1-1; D remains ambiguous. Looked up from germline, CDR1 is SEHNR and CDR2 is FQNEAQ (reference sequence). V was pared by 6 bases and J by 6 bases, with 14 bases between. CDR3 length: 13 amino acids. The CDR3 bases are TGTGCCAGCAGATCACGGGATTCGTCTGAAGCTTTCTTT. It codes for CASRSRDSSEAFF.

The chain uses TRBV2 and TRBJ2-7, with 7 bases that match TRBD2. Germline trimming cut 4 bases from V and 6 bases from J; bases unmatched to any gene: 12. Germline V gives CDR1 SNHLY, CDR2 FYNNEI. The CDR3 runs to 15 residues. The CDR3 region is CASSVFLEGRGEQYF. As DNA, the CDR3 is TGTGCCAGCAGTGTTTTCCTCGAAGGGAGGGGCGAGCAGTACTTC.

The chain carries TRBV14 and TRBJ1-2; D is perhaps TRBD1 (6 bases). The germline gives CDR1 SGHDN, CDR2 FVKESK. Trimming shortened V by 4 bases and J by 2 bases, and 8 bases separated the two germline ends. This CDR3 contains 13 residues. DNA for the CDR3: TGTGCCAGCAGCCGGACAGCCAACTATGGCTACACCTTC. It is translated as CASSRTANYGYTF.

The CDR3: CASSPEAGANVLTF. The CDR3 DNA follows: TGTGCCAGCAGCCCCGAGGCTGGGGCCAACGTCCTGACTTTC. The chain is built from TRBV27 and TRBJ2-6; D remains unclear. V was clipped by 6 bases and J by 2 bases, with 8 bases between them. The CDR3 loop spans 14 amino acids. Germline CDR1 reads MNHEY; CDR2 reads SMNVEV (reference sequence).

The chain couples TRBV11-2 to TRBJ2-5; 9 positions match TRBD2. The CDR3 runs to 15 residues. CDR1 is SGHAT, CDR2 FQNNGV, per germline. The J segment lost 5 bases and the V segment lost 2 bases, leaving 6 bases of the junction unmatched. In DNA, the CDR3 is TGTGCCAGCAGCTTACCTCAGGGACTAGCCGAGACCCAGTACTTC. The encoded protein is CASSLPQGLAETQYF.

In DNA form, the CDR3 reads TGTGCCAGTAGTTTCGTAGATCAGCCCCAGCATTTT. Translating gives CASSFVDQPQHF. The V and J genes are TRBV19 and TRBJ1-5; D remains ambiguous. V lost 5 bases and J lost 5, with 7 bases in between. The CDR3 contains 12 residues. In germline, CDR1 is LNHDA, CDR2 SQIVND (reference sequence).

The table lists this clone with many counts. The chain is built from TRBV7-2 and TRBJ1-1; D is unclear. Trimming left V 5 bases short and J 3 bases short, with 4 bases between. CDR3 size: 11 residues. Looked up from germline, CDR1 is SGHTA and CDR2 is FQGNSA. The CDR3 here is CASSLHTEAFF. The CDR3 region has the DNA TGTGCCAGCAGCCTTCACACTGAAGCTTTCTTT.

J is TRBJ1-2 and V is TRBV5-1; 11 bases agree with TRBD1. V lost 0 bases, J lost 2 bases, and 12 bases stayed unmatched. CDR1 is SGHRS, CDR2 YFSETQ, per germline. The CDR3 has 19 residues. The CDR3 DNA sequence: TGCGCCAGCAGCTTGGGATCTAGCGGCGGGACAGGGGGAAACTATGGCTACACCTTC. Its translation is CASSLGSSGGTGGNYGYTF.

V is TRBV12-5 and J is TRBJ2-7, with D hard to call. Germline V gene sequence: CDR1 LGHNT, CDR2 FRNRAP. CDR3 length: 15 amino acids. V lost 2 bases and J 2 bases, leaving 13 bases between the germline ends. Here the CDR3 DNA reads TGTGCTAGTGGTTTGTACCGGGTAGGCGCCTACGAGCAGTACTTC. Its translation: CASGLYRVGAYEQYF.

The chain recombines TRBV5-4 with TRBJ1-2; 7 positions agree with TRBD1. The V gene's germline CDR1 is SGHNT and CDR2 YYREEE (reference sequence). This CDR3 comprises 14 residues. V shed 1 base, J shed 4 bases, and the junction held 4 bases outside the gene matches. The CDR3 here is CASSLSGGLYGYTF. The CDR3 DNA sequence: TGTGCCAGCAGCTTGTCAGGGGGACTCTATGGCTACACCTTC.

This chain links TRBV5-4 with TRBJ2-3; 8 nucleotides agree with TRBD2. The CDR3 is made up of 15 amino acids. The germline CDR1 and CDR2 sequences are SGHNT and YYREEE (reference sequence). V was pared by 3 bases and J by 6 bases, with 9 bases of the junction left unmatched. DNA of the CDR3: TGTGCCAGCAGCTCGGGACTAGTCCCCTCCGATACGCAGTATTTT. This translates into CASSSGLVPSDTQYF.